This T cell receptor (beta chain) is drawn from a study of T cells in Graves' hyperthyroidism and ophthalmopathy. For the study at large: Peripheral blood collection took place at initial diagnosis, before any treatment. Study-wide findings and caveats: Classification by a 13 V-J model distinguished ophthalmopathy from stable hyperthyroidism. Blood also showed most of the thyroid clonotypes that were expanded above 0.001.

Note on this clonotype: Its antigen is as yet unknown.

Germline assignment: CDR1 SGHTA and CDR2 FQGNSA. Trimming removed 5 bases from V and 4 bases from J, with 12 bases in between. The CDR3 has 13 residues. Aged 18 to 65, the patients had hyperthyroidism that was newly diagnosed and had lasted under 2 months. Amplification yielded TCR beta CDR3 regions, with RNA transcripts as the source. HTBI primers were used for first-round RT-PCR of the TCR CDR3. TCRdb reanalysed the multiplex PCR reads using MiXCR and keeps one entry per CDR3 protein. The sample includes about 360,000 distinct CDR3 sequences, around 25% of them seen just once. The sample taken for sequencing was blood. This chain uses TRBV7-2 with TRBJ2-7; D is unresolved. This clonotype originated in a man aged 45-65 years with Graves' hyperthyroidism. The chain's CDR3 is CASSVNSEYEQYF. CDR3 sequence (DNA): TGTGCCAGCAGCGTAAACAGCGAGTACGAGCAGTACTTC.